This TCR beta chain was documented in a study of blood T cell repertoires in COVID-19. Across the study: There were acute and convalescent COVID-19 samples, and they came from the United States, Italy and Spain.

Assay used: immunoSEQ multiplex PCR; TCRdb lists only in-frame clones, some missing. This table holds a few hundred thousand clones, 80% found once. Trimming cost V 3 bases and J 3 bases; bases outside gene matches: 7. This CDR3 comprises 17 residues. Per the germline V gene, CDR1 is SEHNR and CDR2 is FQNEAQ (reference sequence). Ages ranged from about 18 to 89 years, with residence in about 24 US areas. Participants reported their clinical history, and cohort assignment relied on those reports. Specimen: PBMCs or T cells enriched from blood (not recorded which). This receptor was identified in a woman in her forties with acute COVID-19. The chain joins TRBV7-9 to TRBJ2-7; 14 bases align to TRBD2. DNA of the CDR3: TGTGCCAGCAGCTTGTATGGACTAGCGGGAGGTGTCTACGAGCAGTACTTC. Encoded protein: CASSLYGLAGGVYEQYF.